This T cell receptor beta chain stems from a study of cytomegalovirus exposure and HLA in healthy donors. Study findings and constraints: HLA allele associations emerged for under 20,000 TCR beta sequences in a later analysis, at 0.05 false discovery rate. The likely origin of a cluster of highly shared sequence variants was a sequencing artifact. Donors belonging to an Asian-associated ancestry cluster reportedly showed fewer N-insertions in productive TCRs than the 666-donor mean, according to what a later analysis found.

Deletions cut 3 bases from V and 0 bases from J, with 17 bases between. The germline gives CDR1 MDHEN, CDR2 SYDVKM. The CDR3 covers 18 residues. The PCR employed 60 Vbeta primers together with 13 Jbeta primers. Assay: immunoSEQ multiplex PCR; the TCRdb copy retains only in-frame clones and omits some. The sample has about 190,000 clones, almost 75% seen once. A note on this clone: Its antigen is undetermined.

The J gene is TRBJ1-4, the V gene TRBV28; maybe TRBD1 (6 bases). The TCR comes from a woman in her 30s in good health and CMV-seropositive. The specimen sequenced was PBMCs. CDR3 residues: CASSFWDGTPATNEKLFF. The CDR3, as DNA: TGTGCCAGCAGTTTCTGGGACGGGACACCCGCAACTAATGAAAAACTGTTTTTT.